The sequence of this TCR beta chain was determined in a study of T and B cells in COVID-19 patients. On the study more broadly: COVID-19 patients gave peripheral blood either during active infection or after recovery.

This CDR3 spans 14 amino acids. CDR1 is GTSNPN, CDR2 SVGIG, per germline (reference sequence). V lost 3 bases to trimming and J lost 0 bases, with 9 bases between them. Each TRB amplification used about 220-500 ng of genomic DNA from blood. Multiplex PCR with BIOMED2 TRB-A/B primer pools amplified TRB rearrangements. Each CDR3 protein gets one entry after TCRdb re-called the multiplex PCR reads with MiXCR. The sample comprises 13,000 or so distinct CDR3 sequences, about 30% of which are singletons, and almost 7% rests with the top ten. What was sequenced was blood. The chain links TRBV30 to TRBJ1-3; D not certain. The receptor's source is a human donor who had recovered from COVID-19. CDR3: CAWRGPFSGNTIYF. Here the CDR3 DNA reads TGTGCCTGGAGGGGCCCCTTCTCTGGAAACACCATATATTTT.